Below are 3 T cell receptor beta chains sequenced from a single sample in a study of regulatory and conventional T cells in RAG deficiency. The data were produced by immunoSEQ multiplex PCR, yet TCRdb's version contains in-frame clones alone and is incomplete. The sample shows under 45,000 clones, roughly three quarters of them seen only once. Blood CD4+ CD25-low CD127-high conventional T cells supplied the genomic DNA template. These data were also filed under a second study, of regulatory T cells. From that report: The PCR used 52 TRBV and 13 TRBJ primers.

The sample taken for sequencing was CD4+ effector T cells sorted from blood. These receptors all come from a human donor in good health.

The CDR3 is CASAGKAGHTEAFF. The DNA of the CDR3 is TGTGCCTCCGCCGGGAAGGCGGGACACACTGAAGCTTTCTTT. The chain is built from TRBV30 and TRBJ1-1; a possible D gene is TRBD1 (5 bases). CDR1 GTSNPN and CDR2 SVGIG come from the germline V gene (reference sequence). V gave up 7 bases and J gave up 3 bases, with 18 bases separating them. The CDR3 loop spans 14 amino acids.

This clone was counted between two and nine times. CDR3 sequence reads: CASSGQTVNYGYTF. The CDR3 region has the DNA TGTGCCAGCAGCGGTCAGACGGTAAACTATGGCTACACCTTC. The rearrangement links TRBV7-2 to TRBJ1-2, with D hard to call. The germline V gene has CDR1 SGHTA and CDR2 FQGNSA. V lost 5 bases and J 2 bases, leaving 12 bases between the germline ends. The length of the CDR3 is 14 residues. The full variable domain, completed using reference TRBV7-2 and TRBJ1-2, is GAGVSQSPSNKVTEKGKDVELRCDPISGHTALYWYRQSLGQGLEFLIYFQGNSAPDKSGLPSDRFSAERTGGSVSTLTIQRTQQEDSAVYLCASSGQTVNYGYTFGSGTRLTVV.

The genes are TRBV7-9 and TRBJ2-2, with 7 bases aligning to TRBD2. Looked up from germline, CDR1 is SEHNR and CDR2 is FQNEAQ (reference sequence). The J segment lost 17 bases and the V segment lost 5 bases, leaving 17 bases of the junction unmatched. This CDR3 is built from 14 residues. Written as DNA, the CDR3 is TGTGCCAGCAGCCCGCTCCCGGCGGGTCGGGAGGTATTTTTT. This codes for CASSPLPAGREVFF.